The subject of this entry is one TCR beta chain. V was trimmed by 6 bases and J by 6 bases, leaving 15 bases between them. The CDR3 runs 14 residues. Per the germline V gene, CDR1 is SEHNR and CDR2 is FQNEAQ (reference sequence). The data were taken from a study of T cells in narcolepsy. Assay used: immunoSEQ multiplex PCR; TCRdb lists only in-frame clones, some missing. The sample records approximately 25,000 clones, roughly nine tenths being singletons. The rearrangement uses TRBV7-9 and TRBJ2-1; no clear D gene. The specimen sequenced was CD45RA- memory CD4+ T cells from PBMCs. This sequence originates from a human donor with narcolepsy. The CDR3 is CASRPAWVINEQFF. CDR3 nucleotides: TGTGCCAGCAGGCCGGCGTGGGTCATCAATGAGCAGTTCTTC.